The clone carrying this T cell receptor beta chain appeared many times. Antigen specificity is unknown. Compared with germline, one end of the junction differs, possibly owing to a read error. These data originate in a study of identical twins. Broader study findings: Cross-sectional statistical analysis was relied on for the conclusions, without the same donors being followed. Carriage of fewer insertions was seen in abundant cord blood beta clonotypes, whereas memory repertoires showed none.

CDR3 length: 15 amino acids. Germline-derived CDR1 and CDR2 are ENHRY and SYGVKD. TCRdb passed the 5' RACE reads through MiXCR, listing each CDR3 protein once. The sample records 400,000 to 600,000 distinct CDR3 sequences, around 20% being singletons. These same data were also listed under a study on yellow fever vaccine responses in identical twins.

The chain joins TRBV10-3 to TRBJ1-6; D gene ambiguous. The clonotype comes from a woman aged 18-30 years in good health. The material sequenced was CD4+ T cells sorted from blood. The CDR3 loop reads CAIGERDTYNSPLHF. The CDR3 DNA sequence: TGTGCCATCGGTGAAAGGGATACCTATAATTCACCCCTCCACTTT.